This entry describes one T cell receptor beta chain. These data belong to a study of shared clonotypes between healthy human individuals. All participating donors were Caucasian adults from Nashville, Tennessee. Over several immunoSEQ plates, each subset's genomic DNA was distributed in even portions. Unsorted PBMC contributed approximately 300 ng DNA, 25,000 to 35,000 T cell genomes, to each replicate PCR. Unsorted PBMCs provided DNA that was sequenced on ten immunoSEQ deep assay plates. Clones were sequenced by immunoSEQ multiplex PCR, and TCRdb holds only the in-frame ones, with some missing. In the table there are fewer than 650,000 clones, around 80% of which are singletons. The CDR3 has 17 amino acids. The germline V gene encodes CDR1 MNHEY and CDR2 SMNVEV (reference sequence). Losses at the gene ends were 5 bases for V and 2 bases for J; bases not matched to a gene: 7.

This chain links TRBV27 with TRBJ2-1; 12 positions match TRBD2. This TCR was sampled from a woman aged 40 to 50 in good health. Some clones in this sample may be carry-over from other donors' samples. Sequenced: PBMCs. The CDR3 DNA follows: TGTGCCAGCAGTCTTCCGACTAGCGGGAGCCCCTACAATGAGCAGTTCTTC. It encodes CASSLPTSGSPYNEQFF.